This note documents a single T cell receptor (beta chain) sequence. The antigen remains unidentified. Each single cDNA molecule received a unique molecular identifier. In TCRdb, the 5' RACE reads were re-called with MiXCR into one record per CDR3 protein. The sample contains tens of thousands of distinct CDR3 sequences, around 9.3% of which appear only once. The data were taken from a study of early T cells in non-severe SARS-CoV-2 infection. Study-wide background: Sequenced material consisted of bulk RNA (from unsorted whole blood), and chains were unpaired.

Findings and caveats of the study: VDJdb-based annotation leaned toward anti-spike CD8 responses and missed private and CD4 specificities.

The germline V gene encodes CDR1 SQVTM and CDR2 ANQGSEA. The CDR3 totals 11 residues. V was cut by 3 bases and J by 5 bases, with 8 bases left in between. This rearrangement joins TRBV29-1 to TRBJ2-7; TRBD1 might be the D (5 bases). This sequence was found in an adult who was a healthcare worker with PCR-confirmed SARS-CoV-2 infection or an uninfected control (not recorded which). Sequences were obtained from whole blood. DNA of the CDR3: TGCAGCGTTGATCAGGGCCACGAGCAGTACTTC. This encodes CSVDQGHEQYF.